The 7 T cell receptor beta chains below were found in one sample sequenced in a study of blood T cell repertoires in COVID-19 (dated by TCRdb to the early 2020s). The library was obtained by the immunoSEQ multiplex PCR assay. This is the immuneACCESS table as TCRdb keeps it, with only in-frame sequences that have V and J called. A part of the clones is gone; compared with another copy, unresolved V genes explain less than half, and the rest is unexplained. The sample table shows around 130,000 clones, and roughly 90% are seen once. In total, the top ten clones hold less than 2.5% of the sample. Input material: peripheral blood. These receptors all stem from a man aged 70-80 years with active COVID-19.

The chain carries TRBV28 and TRBJ2-3, with 8 bases identical to TRBD1. The V and J ends lost 8 bases and 3 bases, in that order; junction bases with no gene match: 10. The CDR3 length is 15 residues. CDR1 and CDR2 (germline): MDHEN, SYDVKM. The CDR3 sequence is CASGKTGVATDTQYF. The CDR3 DNA is TGTGCCAGCGGTAAGACAGGGGTCGCTACAGATACGCAGTATTTT.

This clone turned up a few times. This sequence joins TRBV19 and TRBJ2-1; D gene ambiguous. V was pared by 6 bases and J by 10 bases, with 13 bases between. CDR1 is LNHDA and CDR2 is SQIVND in the germline V gene (reference sequence). The length of the CDR3 is 12 residues. CDR3 amino acids: CASRIHSGEQFF. The CDR3, as DNA: TGTGCCAGTAGAATTCACAGTGGGGAGCAGTTCTTC.

V is TRBV11-2 and J is TRBJ2-1; 9 positions agree with TRBD2. Trimming at V came to 2 bases and at J to 6 bases, leaving 5 bases not matched to a gene. This CDR3 is 15 amino acids long. From germline, CDR1 is SGHAT and CDR2 FQNNGV. CDR3 residues: CASSLLAGTSNEQFF. The CDR3 region has the DNA TGTGCCAGCAGCTTACTAGCGGGAACGAGCAATGAGCAGTTCTTC.

This clone was recorded once. The J gene is TRBJ2-7, the V gene TRBV28, with TRBD1 matching 9 bases. V lost 7 bases to trimming and J lost 7 bases; unmatched junction nucleotides: 14. Per germline, CDR1 MDHEN and CDR2 SYDVKM. CDR3 length: 15 residues. The CDR3 reads CASTLLRQGGREQYF. CDR3 in DNA: TGTGCCAGCACCCTCCTCCGACAGGGGGGTCGGGAGCAGTACTTC.

The chain links TRBV7-9 to TRBJ1-5; 8 bases agree with TRBD1. The V gene's germline CDR1 is SEHNR and CDR2 FQNEAQ (reference sequence). The trim removed 5 bases at V and 0 bases at J, leaving 3 bases unmatched. CDR3 length: 15 amino acids. The CDR3 protein is CASSPGGHSNQPQHF. Here the CDR3 DNA reads TGTGCCAGCAGCCCAGGGGGCCATAGCAATCAGCCCCAGCATTTT.

The chain carries TRBV11-2 and TRBJ2-7; 7 bases are shared with TRBD2. The ends lost 5 bases at V and 3 bases at J; junction bases unmatched: 4. This CDR3 contains 13 residues. Germline V gene lookup returns CDR1 SGHAT and CDR2 FQNNGV. DNA of the CDR3: TGTGCCAGCAGCCGGACTAGGAACTACGAGCAGTACTTC. Amino acid sequence: CASSRTRNYEQYF.

Only one count was recorded for this clone. The J gene is TRBJ2-7, the V gene TRBV5-1, with TRBD1 matching 9 bases. The junction had 9 bases not matched to a gene; V was cut back by 7 bases and J by 1 base. Germline loops: CDR1 SGHRS, CDR2 YFSETQ. The CDR3 totals 15 residues. CDR3 sequence: CASGNPGTGSYEQYF. The DNA for the CDR3 is TGCGCCAGCGGGAACCCCGGGACAGGGTCCTACGAGCAGTACTTC. Full variable domain (missing parts from reference TRBV5-1 and TRBJ2-7): KAGVTQTPRYLIKTRGQQVTLSCSPISGHRSVSWYQQTPGQGLQFLFEYFSETQRNKGNFPGRFSGRQFSNSRSEMNVSTLELGDSALYLCASGNPGTGSYEQYFGPGTRLTVT.